These 21 T cell receptor beta chains were sequenced from one sample in a study of T-cell memory formation after mild COVID-19. TCRdb analysed the 5' RACE reads with MiXCR anew, one entry per CDR3 protein. The sample lists approximately 300,000 distinct CDR3 sequences; roughly 15% were seen once. What was sequenced was PBMCs or a T cell subset sorted from them (not recorded which). These receptors all come from a man younger than 35 who had mild COVID-19 (a few samples of this study predate the infection). Cell type and time point are not known.

This clonotype was picked up a small number of times. This chain links TRBV10-3 with TRBJ2-3, with a tentative D call TRBD1 (6 bases). The CDR3 covers 15 residues. CDR1 is ENHRY, CDR2 SYGVKD, per germline. V lost 4 bases and J lost 4, with 15 bases in between. The CDR3 sequence: CAISARTEGADTQYF. The CDR3 nucleotides are TGTGCCATCAGTGCTCGGACAGAGGGAGCAGATACGCAGTATTTT.

The chain has TRBV18 and TRBJ1-1; D remains ambiguous. CDR1 and CDR2 from the germline V gene are KGHSH and LQKENI. The CDR3 is 14 residues long. V was shortened by 6 bases and J by 6 bases, with 17 bases between the two germline ends. The CDR3 region has the DNA TGTGCCAGCTCGCCCCCTCGGATTTTCGCTGAAGCTTTCTTT. Translated, it gives CASSPPRIFAEAFF.

This clonotype was found a few times. The CDR3 DNA sequence: TGTGCCAGCAGCCGACAGGGGGGGTATACTGAAGCTTTCTTT. This translates into CASSRQGGYTEAFF. V and J are TRBV6-5 and TRBJ1-1; 9 bases agree with TRBD1. After removal of 6 bases from V and 5 bases from J, the junction contained 7 bases not matched to a gene. Germline loops: CDR1 MNHEY, CDR2 SVGAGI. The CDR3 extends over 14 amino acids.

This clonotype has ten or more counts. The CDR3 nucleotides are TGTGCCAGCAGCTTTTACGGGGAGCTGTTTTTT. Protein: CASSFYGELFF. The chain has TRBV7-2 and TRBJ2-2; no definite D call. CDR1 and CDR2 from the germline V gene are SGHTA and FQGNSA. CDR3 length: 11 residues. Trimming left V 3 bases short and J 7 bases short, with 3 bases between.

This chain links TRBV7-9 with TRBJ2-4; possibly TRBD1 or TRBD2 for D (6 bases each). The length of the CDR3 is 16 residues. V was shortened by 3 bases and J by 0 bases, with 12 bases between the two germline ends. Germline loops: CDR1 SEHNR, CDR2 FQNEAQ (reference sequence). In DNA form, the CDR3 reads TGTGCCAGCAGCTTTCCGGAGGGGGTAGCCAAAAACATTCAGTACTTC. It is translated as CASSFPEGVAKNIQYF.

This clonotype has more than one count but fewer than ten. The chain employs TRBV18 and TRBJ2-3; D is ambiguous. Germline CDR1 reads KGHSH; CDR2 reads LQKENI. The CDR3 contains 14 residues. V lost 3 bases to trimming and J lost 2 bases, with 9 bases between them. Here the CDR3 DNA reads TGTGCCAGCTCACCGCGTACAACCACAGATACGCAGTATTTT. Amino acid sequence: CASSPRTTTDTQYF.

V gene TRBV20-1 combines with J gene TRBJ1-5; 9 positions agree with TRBD1. The CDR3 has 18 residues. CDR1 and CDR2 (germline): DFQATT, SNEGSKA (reference sequence). V lost 1 base and J lost 0; bases outside the gene matches: 10. DNA for the CDR3: TGCAGTGCTAGAGGCCCTGGGACAGGGTTTGTTAGCAATCAGCCCCAGCATTTT. Amino acids: CSARGPGTGFVSNQPQHF.

The genes are TRBV20-1 and TRBJ2-3, with 10 positions matching TRBD2. The CDR3 length is 15 residues. The ends lost 5 bases at V and 0 bases at J; junction bases unmatched: 5. Germline assignment: CDR1 DFQATT and CDR2 SNEGSKA (reference sequence). The CDR3 DNA reads as TGCAGTGCTCTCCAAGCGGGGGGGAGCACAGATACGCAGTATTTT. Protein: CSALQAGGSTDTQYF.

This clonotype was detected many times. The chain recombines TRBV7-2 with TRBJ2-1; tentatively, D is TRBD1 (6 bases). This CDR3 has 19 residues. The germline V gene encodes CDR1 SGHTA and CDR2 FQGNSA. With 5 bases removed from V and 5 bases from J, the gap between germline ends came to 28 bases. The CDR3: CASSRAPIAGVKAHNEQFF. The DNA for the CDR3 is TGTGCCAGCAGCCGAGCCCCGATCGCAGGGGTAAAGGCGCACAATGAGCAGTTCTTC. The full variable domain, with the rest looked up from reference TRBV7-2 and TRBJ2-1, is GAGVSQSPSNKVTEKGKDVELRCDPISGHTALYWYRQSLGQGLEFLIYFQGNSAPDKSGLPSDRFSAERTGGSVSTLTIQRTQQEDSAVYLCASSRAPIAGVKAHNEQFFGPGTRLTVL.

This clonotype was counted between two and nine times. The chain joins TRBV6-5 to TRBJ1-5, with 7 bases that match TRBD1. Germline loops: CDR1 MNHEY, CDR2 SVGAGI. Trimming at V came to 3 bases and at J to 4 bases, leaving 3 bases not matched to a gene. This CDR3 region has 14 residues. CDR3 amino acids: CASSYGTANQPQHF. The CDR3 DNA reads TGTGCCAGCAGTTATGGGACAGCAAATCAGCCCCAGCATTTT.

This clonotype was recorded many times. CDR3 bases: TGTGCCAGCACGACTAGGGGGTCAAGGCATACGCAGTATTTT. Translated: CASTTRGSRHTQYF. The chain joins TRBV6-5 to TRBJ2-3, with D perhaps given as TRBD1 or TRBD2 (6 bases each). The ends were cut back, 7 bases at V and 7 bases at J, with 18 bases in the middle. Germline CDR1 MNHEY, CDR2 SVGAGI. There are 14 residues in the CDR3.

In this sample, this clonotype turned up a few times. The chain uses TRBV20-1 and TRBJ1-1; 9 bases are a match to TRBD1. J lost 8 bases, V lost 6 bases, and 4 bases had no gene match. Germline CDR1 and CDR2: DFQATT and SNEGSKA (reference sequence). The CDR3 sequence is 11 residues long. CDR3 nucleotides: TGCAGTGCCTCTGACAGGGGGGAAGCTTTCTTT. Its translation is CSASDRGEAFF.

The chain joins TRBV7-2 to TRBJ1-1, with D unresolved. The CDR3 has 14 residues. Deletions cut 4 bases from V and 4 bases from J, with 13 bases between. Germline V CDR1 and CDR2: SGHTA, FQGNSA. CDR3 bases: TGTGCCAGCAGCTGGAATCGGGTAGTCACTGAAGCTTTCTTT. It codes for CASSWNRVVTEAFF. Combining the CDR3 with reference TRBV7-2 and TRBJ1-1 gives the whole variable domain GAGVSQSPSNKVTEKGKDVELRCDPISGHTALYWYRQSLGQGLEFLIYFQGNSAPDKSGLPSDRFSAERTGGSVSTLTIQRTQQEDSAVYLCASSWNRVVTEAFFGQGTRLTVV.

This clonotype was seen only a few times. In DNA form, the CDR3 reads TGCGCCAGCCGGGCAGACTACACTGAAGCTTTCTTT. It encodes CASRADYTEAFF. V usage is TRBV5-1 and J usage is TRBJ1-1; D gene ambiguous. Trimming took off 7 bases at V and 3 bases at J, with 10 bases between the two ends. Germline V gene lookup returns CDR1 SGHRS and CDR2 YFSETQ. The CDR3 loop spans 12 amino acids.

Only a few counts were recorded for this clonotype. The chain joins TRBV7-9 to TRBJ2-7; D possibly uses TRBD1 or TRBD2 (5 bases each). The germline V gene has CDR1 SEHNR and CDR2 FQNEAQ (reference sequence). Between the trimmed V and J ends, which lost 5 bases and 1 base, there was a span of 12 bases. This CDR3 region has 14 residues. CDR3 loop: CASSAGASSYEQYF. The CDR3 DNA reads TGTGCCAGCAGCGCCGGGGCGTCTTCCTACGAGCAGTACTTC.

This clonotype appeared a few times. The chain carries TRBV12-3 or TRBV12-4 and TRBJ2-1; tentatively, D is TRBD1 (6 bases). Trimming left V 3 bases short and J 4 bases short, with 13 bases between. The CDR3 loop spans 15 amino acids. The CDR3 loop reads CASSFLGTRYNEQFF. As DNA, the CDR3 is TGTGCCAGCAGTTTTCTTGGGACACGTTACAATGAGCAGTTCTTC.

Only a few counts were recorded for this clonotype. The J gene is TRBJ1-1, the V gene TRBV28, with D possibly TRBD1 on 5 matching bases. The germline CDR1 and CDR2 sequences are MDHEN and SYDVKM. The CDR3 has 13 amino acids. The V gene lost 8 bases and the J gene lost 5 bases, with 15 bases spanning the gap. CDR3: CASRSGGDTEAFF. The DNA for the CDR3 is TGTGCCAGCCGCTCTGGGGGTGATACTGAAGCTTTCTTT.

This clonotype was recorded a few times. The V and J genes are TRBV20-1 and TRBJ1-5, with a possible D match to TRBD1 (6 bases). Trimming stripped 0 bases from V and 7 bases from J, with 7 bases between. The V gene's germline CDR1 is DFQATT and CDR2 SNEGSKA (reference sequence). CDR3 length: 12 residues. The CDR3 reads CSAREGGQPQHF. The CDR3 nucleotides read TGCAGTGCTAGAGAGGGGGGCCAGCCCCAGCATTTT.

The chain is built from TRBV2 and TRBJ2-2; D is unclear. Germline V gives CDR1 SNHLY, CDR2 FYNNEI. CDR3 length: 15 residues. Between the trimmed V and J ends, which lost 0 bases and 7 bases, there was a span of 12 bases. This chain's CDR3 is CASSEAPARIGELFF. The CDR3 DNA follows: TGTGCCAGCAGTGAAGCGCCAGCAAGGATCGGGGAGCTGTTTTTT. Combining the CDR3 with reference TRBV2 and TRBJ2-2 gives the whole variable domain EPEVTQTPSHQVTQMGQEVILRCVPISNHLYFYWYRQILGQKVEFLVSFYNNEISEKSEIFDDQFSVERPDGSNFTLKIRSTKLEDSAMYFCASSEAPARIGELFFGEGSRLTVL.

This clonotype was counted at least ten times. The chain uses TRBV4-1 and TRBJ1-2, with D tentatively TRBD1 (6 bases). Looked up from germline, CDR1 is MGHRA and CDR2 is YSYEKL. This CDR3 has 17 residues. Trimming stripped 0 bases from V and 5 bases from J, with 19 bases between. The CDR3 DNA sequence: TGCGCCAGCAGCCAAGACTCTATCGAGGACAGCAGATATGGCTACACCTTC. Translation: CASSQDSIEDSRYGYTF.

The J gene is TRBJ2-5, the V gene TRBV5-1; 8 bases agree with TRBD1. The CDR3 sequence is 13 residues long. Germline V gene lookup returns CDR1 SGHRS and CDR2 YFSETQ. The V segment lost 6 bases and the J segment 6 bases; nucleotides outside the gene matches: 7. CDR3 in amino acids: CASKKDRAKTQYF. Written as DNA, the CDR3 is TGCGCCAGCAAAAAGGACAGGGCTAAGACCCAGTACTTC. Combining the CDR3 with reference TRBV5-1 and TRBJ2-5 gives the whole variable domain KAGVTQTPRYLIKTRGQQVTLSCSPISGHRSVSWYQQTPGQGLQFLFEYFSETQRNKGNFPGRFSGRQFSNSRSEMNVSTLELGDSALYLCASKKDRAKTQYFGPGTRLLVL.